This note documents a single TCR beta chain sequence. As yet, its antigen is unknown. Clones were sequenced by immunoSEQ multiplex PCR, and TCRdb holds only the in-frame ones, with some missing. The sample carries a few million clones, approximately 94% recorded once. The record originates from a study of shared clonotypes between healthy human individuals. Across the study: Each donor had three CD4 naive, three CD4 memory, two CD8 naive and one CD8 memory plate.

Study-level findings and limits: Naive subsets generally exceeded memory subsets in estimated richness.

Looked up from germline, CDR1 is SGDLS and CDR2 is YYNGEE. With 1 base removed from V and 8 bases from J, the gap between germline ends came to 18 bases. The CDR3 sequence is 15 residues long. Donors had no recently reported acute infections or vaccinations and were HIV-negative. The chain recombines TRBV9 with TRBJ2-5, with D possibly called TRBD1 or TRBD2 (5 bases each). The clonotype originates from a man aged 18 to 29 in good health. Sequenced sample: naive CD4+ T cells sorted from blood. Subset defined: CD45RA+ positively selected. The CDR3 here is CASSVSAGSAATQYF. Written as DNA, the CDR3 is TGTGCCAGCAGCGTATCCGCAGGGAGTGCTGCCACCCAGTACTTC.